This TCR beta chain derives from a study of T cell changes during pregnancy in multiple sclerosis. With 4 bases removed from V and 7 bases from J, the gap between germline ends came to 10 bases. The V gene's germline CDR1 is SNHLY and CDR2 FYNNEI. The CDR3 runs to 12 residues. Only in-frame clones appear in the TCRdb table, and some are missing; sequencing was by immunoSEQ multiplex PCR. Found here are tens of thousands of clones, about 91% of them singletons; the top ten hold just under 0.2%. The receptor was isolated from a female donor with multiple sclerosis, enrolled in a pregnancy study. The sequencing used CD4+ T cells from peripheral blood mononuclear cells, collected in the second trimester of pregnancy. The V and J genes are TRBV2 and TRBJ1-2; D remains ambiguous. CDR3 DNA sequence: TGTGCCAGCAGTGTGGGGAGCAGTGGCTACACCTTC. Protein: CASSVGSSGYTF.